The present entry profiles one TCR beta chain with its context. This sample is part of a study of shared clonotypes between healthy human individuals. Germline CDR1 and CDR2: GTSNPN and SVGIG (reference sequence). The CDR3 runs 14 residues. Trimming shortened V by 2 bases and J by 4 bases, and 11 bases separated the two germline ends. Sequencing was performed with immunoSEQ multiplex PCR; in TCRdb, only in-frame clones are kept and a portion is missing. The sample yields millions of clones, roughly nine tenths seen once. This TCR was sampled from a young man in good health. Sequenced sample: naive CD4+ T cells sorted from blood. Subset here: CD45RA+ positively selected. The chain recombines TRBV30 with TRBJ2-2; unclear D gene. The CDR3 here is CAWSRRRGTGELFF. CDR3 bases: TGTGCCTGGAGTCGTAGGAGAGGCACCGGGGAGCTGTTTTTT.